These 27 T cell receptor beta chains came from one sample sequenced in a study of blood T cell repertoires in COVID-19. Produced via immunoSEQ multiplex PCR; TCRdb's table is partial and in-frame only. The sample has roughly 230,000 clones; about 86% are singletons. The sample comprised PBMCs or T cells enriched from blood (not recorded which). All receptors derive from a man aged 50 to 60 who had recovered from COVID-19.

The V call is TRBV6-4, the J call TRBJ1-1; TRBD1 matches at 10 bases. In germline, CDR1 is MRHNA, CDR2 SNTAGT. The CDR3 spans 17 residues. With 2 bases clipped from V and 0 bases from J, the junction kept 6 bases outside the gene matches. In DNA form, the CDR3 reads TGTGCCAGCAGTGACGCCGGGACAGGGGACATGAACACTGAAGCTTTCTTT. It is translated as CASSDAGTGDMNTEAFF.

The chain joins TRBV3-1 (or the pseudogene TRBV3-2) to TRBJ2-5, with 7 positions matching TRBD2. V was pared by 4 bases and J by 1 base, with 6 bases of the junction left unmatched. The CDR3 is made up of 15 amino acids. CDR1 and CDR2 from the germline V gene are LGHDT and YNNKEL (reference sequence). The DNA of the CDR3 is TGTGCCAGCAGCCGGCGAGGCGGGAGCCAAGAGACCCAGTACTTC. Encoded protein: CASSRRGGSQETQYF.

The rearrangement joins TRBV15 to TRBJ2-1; D call uncertain. Germline V CDR1 and CDR2: LNHNV, YYDKDF (reference sequence). This CDR3 has 15 residues. V lost 0 bases to trimming and J lost 5 bases, with 11 bases between them. The CDR3 protein is CATSRERLADNEQFF. The CDR3 DNA reads TGTGCCACCAGCAGAGAGCGGTTGGCAGACAATGAGCAGTTCTTC.

The chain recombines TRBV19 with TRBJ2-7, with TRBD2 as a possible D gene (5 bases). The CDR3 is 13 residues long. The germline gives CDR1 LNHDA, CDR2 SQIVND (reference sequence). Trimming removed 8 bases from V and 3 bases from J, with 14 bases in between. The CDR3 DNA reads TGTGCCAGTCGATCGGGAACTGACTACGAGCAGTACTTC. The encoded protein is CASRSGTDYEQYF. Full variable domain (remainder filled in from reference TRBV19 and TRBJ2-7): DGGITQSPKYLFRKEGQNVTLSCEQNLNHDAMYWYRQDPGQGLRLIYYSQIVNDFQKGDIAEGYSVSREKKESFPLTVTSAQKNPTAFYLCASRSGTDYEQYFGPGTRLTVT.

The chain employs TRBV19 and TRBJ1-1, with 11 positions matching TRBD1. V lost 6 bases to trimming and J lost 0 bases; unmatched junction nucleotides: 9. Germline V CDR1 and CDR2: LNHDA, SQIVND (reference sequence). This CDR3 is built from 17 residues. The CDR3, as DNA: TGTGCCAGTAGAGGACAGGGGGCAATTCTTATGAACACTGAAGCTTTCTTT. Protein: CASRGQGAILMNTEAFF.

The chain carries TRBV4-3 and TRBJ2-7; 14 bases are shared with TRBD2. This CDR3 has 14 residues. J lost 6 bases, V lost 6 bases, and 4 bases had no gene match. In germline, CDR1 is LGHNA, CDR2 YSLEER. The CDR3 protein is CASRSGLAGVEQYF. The CDR3 DNA is TGCGCCAGCAGGTCGGGACTAGCGGGGGTCGAGCAGTACTTC.

V is TRBV10-3 and J is TRBJ1-5; 9 bases match TRBD1. CDR3 length equals 14 residues. In germline, CDR1 is ENHRY, CDR2 SYGVKD. V dropped 4 bases and J dropped 5; count of bases not matched to a gene: 3. CDR3 sequence reads: CAISGDRADQPQHF. The DNA of the CDR3 is TGTGCCATCAGTGGGGACAGGGCGGATCAGCCCCAGCATTTT.

The chain joins TRBV6-5 to TRBJ1-3, with D unresolved. V lost 2 bases and J lost 4, with 6 bases in between. Germline values: CDR1 MNHEY, CDR2 SVGAGI. The CDR3 has 13 residues. The chain's CDR3 is CASSYGQGNTIYF. CDR3 sequence (DNA): TGTGCCAGCAGTTACGGGCAGGGAAACACCATATATTTT.

This sequence joins TRBV9 and TRBJ2-3; possible D gene TRBD1, 5 bases. This CDR3 is 14 amino acids long. Germline assignment: CDR1 SGDLS and CDR2 YYNGEE. Trimming removed 0 bases at V and 4 bases at J, with 9 bases between. Here the CDR3 DNA reads TGTGCCAGCAGCGTAGCTTCAGGGTCAGATACGCAGTATTTT. Amino acids: CASSVASGSDTQYF.

V usage is TRBV7-6 and J usage is TRBJ2-5, with TRBD1 matching 10 bases. This CDR3 region has 15 residues. The ends lost 1 base at V and 4 bases at J; junction bases unmatched: 3. The germline V gene has CDR1 SGHVS and CDR2 FNYEAQ. CDR3 loop: CASSLVGQGRETQYF. CDR3 DNA sequence: TGTGCCAGCAGCTTAGTGGGACAGGGGAGAGAGACCCAGTACTTC.

V usage is TRBV24-1 and J usage is TRBJ2-7; TRBD1 might be the D (6 bases). Germline CDR1 reads KGHDR; CDR2 reads SFDVKD. V lost 3 bases and J lost 6, with 11 bases in between. This CDR3 is 13 amino acids long. CDR3 bases: TGTGCCACCAGTGATGCTGGGGGCCGCGAGCAGTACTTC. The encoded protein is CATSDAGGREQYF.

Of note for this clone: The sample contains more than one DNA sequence encoding this CDR3. The chain has TRBV19 and TRBJ2-7, with D possibly matching TRBD1 (5 bases). This CDR3 has 12 residues. Germline lookup yields CDR1 LNHDA and CDR2 SQIVND (reference sequence). V was trimmed by 5 bases and J by 3 bases, leaving 8 bases between them. The CDR3 here is CASSLQGYEQYF. The CDR3, as DNA: TGTGCCAGTAGTCTCCAGGGCTACGAGCAGTACTTC. Full variable domain (outside the CDR3, taken from reference TRBV19 and TRBJ2-7): DGGITQSPKYLFRKEGQNVTLSCEQNLNHDAMYWYRQDPGQGLRLIYYSQIVNDFQKGDIAEGYSVSREKKESFPLTVTSAQKNPTAFYLCASSLQGYEQYFGPGTRLTVT.

At least ten counts were recorded for this clone. The CDR3 sequence is CASSLAGTGLSEKLFF. Written as DNA, the CDR3 is TGTGCCAGCAGCTTGGCCGGGACAGGGTTGTCGGAAAAACTGTTTTTT. The V and J genes are TRBV5-6 and TRBJ1-4, with 9 bases fitting TRBD1. Germline V lookup: CDR1 SGHDT, CDR2 YYEEEE. After removal of 0 bases from V and 8 bases from J, the junction contained 8 bases not matched to a gene. The CDR3 is 16 amino acids.

V is TRBV5-4 and J is TRBJ2-1; 10 bases are a match to TRBD2. V lost 0 bases to trimming and J lost 9 bases; unmatched junction nucleotides: 9. The length of the CDR3 is 16 residues. Germline CDR1 is SGHNT and CDR2 is YYREEE (reference sequence). In DNA form, the CDR3 reads TGTGCCAGCAGCTTGGGGCGGCTAGCGGGAGCGCGTGAGCAGTTCTTC. As protein: CASSLGRLAGAREQFF.

The chain links TRBV30 to TRBJ2-5; a weak D match, TRBD2 (6 bases). Per the germline V gene, CDR1 is GTSNPN and CDR2 is SVGIG (reference sequence). The CDR3 spans 13 residues. V dropped 4 bases and J dropped 1 base, with 10 bases sitting between them. The CDR3 coding sequence is TGTGCCTGGACCGGGACTTTCCAAGAGACCCAGTACTTC. Its protein is CAWTGTFQETQYF.

The chain couples TRBV7-6 to TRBJ2-5, with a weak D call TRBD2 (6 bases). CDR1 SGHVS and CDR2 FNYEAQ come from the germline V gene. V lost 5 bases to trimming and J lost 9 bases, with 22 bases between them. The CDR3 sequence is 15 residues long. DNA of the CDR3: TGTGCCAGCAGCCCCCTCGGGAGCTCCCAGTCGGCCCAGTACTTC. Translating gives CASSPLGSSQSAQYF.

The chain employs TRBV4-3 and TRBJ1-2; 7 bases are shared with TRBD1. Germline CDR1 LGHNA, CDR2 YSLEER. With 0 bases clipped from V and 8 bases from J, the junction kept 6 bases outside the gene matches. The CDR3 has 14 amino acids. The CDR3 DNA sequence: TGCGCCAGCAGCCAAGATCGAGGGGGCGTGGGCTACACCTTC. Translation gives CASSQDRGGVGYTF.

The chain combines TRBV7-8 with TRBJ2-1; maybe TRBD2 (6 bases). The CDR3 length is 18 residues. V was clipped by 4 bases and J by 0 bases, with 19 bases between them. The germline V gene has CDR1 SGHVS and CDR2 FQNEAQ. The CDR3, as DNA: TGTGCCAGCAGCTACGCCCGCACGGGGGTCATCTCCTACAATGAGCAGTTCTTC. Translated, it gives CASSYARTGVISYNEQFF.

The rearrangement joins TRBV25-1 to TRBJ2-3, with TRBD1 matching over 10 bases. CDR3 length equals 15 residues. Trimming at V came to 8 bases and at J to 5 bases, leaving 10 bases not matched to a gene. CDR1 is MGHDK and CDR2 is SYGVNS in the germline V gene. The CDR3 coding sequence is TGTGCCAGCCGCGGACAGGGGGTGTCTGGAGATACGCAGTATTTT. It translates to CASRGQGVSGDTQYF.

The table lists this clone with a few counts. This rearrangement joins TRBV10-1 to TRBJ2-2, with D possibly matching TRBD2 (5 bases). Deletions cut 2 bases from V and 7 bases from J, with 8 bases between. Germline-derived CDR1 and CDR2 are WNHNN and SYGVQD (reference sequence). The CDR3 runs to 13 residues. Here the CDR3 DNA reads TGCGCCAGCAGTGAGGTCGGGGACGGGGAGCTGTTTTTT. Protein: CASSEVGDGELFF.

The chain combines TRBV9 with TRBJ2-3; possibly TRBD2 for D (5 bases). The CDR3 sequence is 15 residues long. Between the trimmed V and J ends, which lost 0 bases and 4 bases, there was a span of 12 bases. Looked up from germline, CDR1 is SGDLS and CDR2 is YYNGEE. In DNA form, the CDR3 reads TGTGCCAGCAGCGTAGCCCTAGCCCTTCCAGATACGCAGTATTTT. Protein: CASSVALALPDTQYF.

V is TRBV4-2 and J is TRBJ1-1; 8 bases map to TRBD1. The length of the CDR3 is 17 residues. J was trimmed by 4 bases and V by 0 bases; bases with no gene match: 10. Germline-derived CDR1 and CDR2 are LGHNA and YNFKEQ. CDR3 bases: TGTGCCAGCAGCCAAGACAGGGGGCGCGGTTTGGGCACTGAAGCTTTCTTT. It is translated as CASSQDRGRGLGTEAFF.

The chain joins TRBV7-3 to TRBJ2-3; 16 nucleotides match TRBD2. Germline CDR1 is SGHTA and CDR2 is FQGTGA. The CDR3 loop spans 18 amino acids. The V gene end was trimmed by 5 bases and the J gene end by 3 bases; junction bases not matched to a gene: 8. For the CDR3, the DNA is TGTGCCAGCAGCCCCCTCCCGGGACTAGCGGGAGGGACAGATACGCAGTATTTT. This encodes CASSPLPGLAGGTDTQYF.

The chain combines TRBV3-1 (or the pseudogene TRBV3-2) with TRBJ1-2, with a possible D match to TRBD1 (6 bases). V was trimmed by 6 bases and J by 7 bases, leaving 9 bases between them. This CDR3 region has 11 residues. CDR1 is LGHDT and CDR2 is YNNKEL in the germline V gene (reference sequence). The CDR3 DNA sequence: TGTGCCAGCAGAAACAGGGTTGGCTACACCTTC. Encoded protein: CASRNRVGYTF.

The chain uses TRBV7-3 and TRBJ2-5; TRBD2 agrees at 12 bases. The CDR3 is 15 amino acids. Trimming took 8 bases from V and 2 from J; bases not matched to a gene: 6. CDR1 and CDR2 (germline): SGHTA, FQGTGA. The CDR3 loop is CASGTSGGRQETQYF. DNA of the CDR3: TGTGCCAGCGGCACTAGCGGGGGGAGGCAAGAGACCCAGTACTTC.

This sequence joins TRBV4-3 and TRBJ1-6; 9 nucleotides match TRBD1. The V gene end was trimmed by 0 bases and the J gene end by 8 bases; junction bases not matched to a gene: 5. Germline V CDR1 and CDR2: LGHNA, YSLEER. The CDR3 consists of 16 residues. The CDR3 loop reads CASSQDPGQGYSPLHF. The CDR3 DNA reads as TGCGCCAGCAGCCAAGACCCGGGACAGGGCTATTCACCCCTCCACTTT.

The chain uses TRBV19 and TRBJ2-6; no definite D call. The V gene lost 5 bases and the J gene lost 0 bases, with 11 bases spanning the gap. Germline CDR1 reads LNHDA; CDR2 reads SQIVND (reference sequence). This CDR3 is 16 amino acids long. CDR3 coding DNA: TGTGCCAGTAGTTTACAGAGCTACTCTGGGGCCAACGTCCTGACTTTC. This encodes CASSLQSYSGANVLTF. The full variable domain, its missing parts supplied by reference TRBV19 and TRBJ2-6, is DGGITQSPKYLFRKEGQNVTLSCEQNLNHDAMYWYRQDPGQGLRLIYYSQIVNDFQKGDIAEGYSVSREKKESFPLTVTSAQKNPTAFYLCASSLQSYSGANVLTFGAGSRLTVL.